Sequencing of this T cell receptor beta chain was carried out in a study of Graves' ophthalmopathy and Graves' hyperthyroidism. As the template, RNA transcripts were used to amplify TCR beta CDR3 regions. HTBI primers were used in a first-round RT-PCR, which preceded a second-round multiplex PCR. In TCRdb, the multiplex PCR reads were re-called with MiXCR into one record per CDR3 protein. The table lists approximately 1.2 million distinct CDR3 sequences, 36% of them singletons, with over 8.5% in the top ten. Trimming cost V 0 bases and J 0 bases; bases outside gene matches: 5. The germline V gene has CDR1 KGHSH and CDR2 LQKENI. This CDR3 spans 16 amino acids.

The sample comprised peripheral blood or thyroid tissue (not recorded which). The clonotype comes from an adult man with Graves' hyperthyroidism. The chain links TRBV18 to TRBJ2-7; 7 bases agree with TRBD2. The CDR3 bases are TGTGCCAGCTCACCACCCGGACTAGAAGGCTCCTACGAGCAGTACTTC. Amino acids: CASSPPGLEGSYEQYF. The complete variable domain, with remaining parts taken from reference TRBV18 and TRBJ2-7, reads NAGVMQNPRHLVRRRGQEARLRCSPMKGHSHVYWYRQLPEEGLKFMVYLQKENIIDESGMPKERFSAEFPKEGPSILRIQQVVRGDSAAYFCASSPPGLEGSYEQYFGPGTRLTVT.